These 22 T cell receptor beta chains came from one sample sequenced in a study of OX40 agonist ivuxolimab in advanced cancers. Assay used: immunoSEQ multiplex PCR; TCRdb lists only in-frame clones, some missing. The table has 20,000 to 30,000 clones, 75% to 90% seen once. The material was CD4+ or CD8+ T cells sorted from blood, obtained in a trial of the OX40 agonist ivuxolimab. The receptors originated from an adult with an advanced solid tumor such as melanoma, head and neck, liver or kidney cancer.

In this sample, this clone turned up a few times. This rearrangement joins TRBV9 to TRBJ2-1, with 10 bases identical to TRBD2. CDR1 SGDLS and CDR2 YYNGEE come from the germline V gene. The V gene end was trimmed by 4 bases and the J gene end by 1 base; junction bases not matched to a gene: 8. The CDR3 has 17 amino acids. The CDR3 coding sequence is TGTGCCAGCAGCCCACAGAGCGGGGGGGATTCCTACAATGAGCAGTTCTTC. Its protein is CASSPQSGGDSYNEQFF.

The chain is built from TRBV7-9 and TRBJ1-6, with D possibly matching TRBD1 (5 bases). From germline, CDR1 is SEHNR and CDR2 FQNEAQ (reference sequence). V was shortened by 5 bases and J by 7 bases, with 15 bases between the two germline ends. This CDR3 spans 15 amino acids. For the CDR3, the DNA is TGTGCCAGCAGCGGCCCGGGACTGCGGAATTCACCCCTCCACTTT. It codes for CASSGPGLRNSPLHF.

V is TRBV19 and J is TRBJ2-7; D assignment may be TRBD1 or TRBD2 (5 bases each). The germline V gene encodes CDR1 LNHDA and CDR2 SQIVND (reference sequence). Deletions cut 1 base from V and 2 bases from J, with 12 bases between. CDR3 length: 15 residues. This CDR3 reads CASSIATGLPYEQYF. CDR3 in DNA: TGTGCCAGTAGTATAGCCACAGGACTCCCCTACGAGCAGTACTTC.

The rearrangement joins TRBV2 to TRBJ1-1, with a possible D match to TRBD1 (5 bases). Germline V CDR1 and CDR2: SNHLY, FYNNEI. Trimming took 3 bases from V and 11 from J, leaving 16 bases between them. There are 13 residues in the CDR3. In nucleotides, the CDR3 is TGTGCCAGCAGTGAGTCTGGGGGGGTGCGGGCTTTCTTT. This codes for CASSESGGVRAFF.

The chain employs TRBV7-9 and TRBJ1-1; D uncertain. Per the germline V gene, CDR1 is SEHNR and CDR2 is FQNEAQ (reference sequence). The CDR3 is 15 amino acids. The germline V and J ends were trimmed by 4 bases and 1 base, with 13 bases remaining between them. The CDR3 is CASSSIIFGNTEAFF. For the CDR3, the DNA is TGTGCCAGCAGCTCTATAATCTTTGGGAACACTGAAGCTTTCTTT.

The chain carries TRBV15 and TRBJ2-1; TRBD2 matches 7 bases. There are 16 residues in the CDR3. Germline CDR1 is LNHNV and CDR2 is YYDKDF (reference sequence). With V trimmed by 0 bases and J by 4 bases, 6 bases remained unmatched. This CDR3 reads CATSRDREGLYNEQFF. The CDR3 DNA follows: TGTGCCACCAGCAGAGATAGGGAGGGCCTTTACAATGAGCAGTTCTTC.

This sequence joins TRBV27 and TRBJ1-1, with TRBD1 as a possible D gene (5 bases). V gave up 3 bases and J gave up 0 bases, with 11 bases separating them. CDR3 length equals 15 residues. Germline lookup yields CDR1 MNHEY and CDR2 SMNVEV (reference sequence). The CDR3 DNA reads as TGTGCCAGCAGTTTTATAGGACATATGAACACTGAAGCTTTCTTT. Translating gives CASSFIGHMNTEAFF.

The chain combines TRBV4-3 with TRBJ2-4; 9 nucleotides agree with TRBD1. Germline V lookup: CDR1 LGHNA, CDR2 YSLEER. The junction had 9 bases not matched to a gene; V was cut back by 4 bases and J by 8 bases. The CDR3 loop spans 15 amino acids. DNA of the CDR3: TGCGCCAGCAGCCCCAGCTCGGGGACAGGGCACATTCAGTACTTC. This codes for CASSPSSGTGHIQYF.

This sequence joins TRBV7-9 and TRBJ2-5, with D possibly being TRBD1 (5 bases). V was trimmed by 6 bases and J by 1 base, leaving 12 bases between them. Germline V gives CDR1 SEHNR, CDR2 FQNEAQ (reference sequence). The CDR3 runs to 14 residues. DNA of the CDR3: TGTGCCAGCAGGGGGCCGTTCTCCCAAGAGACCCAGTACTTC. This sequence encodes CASRGPFSQETQYF.

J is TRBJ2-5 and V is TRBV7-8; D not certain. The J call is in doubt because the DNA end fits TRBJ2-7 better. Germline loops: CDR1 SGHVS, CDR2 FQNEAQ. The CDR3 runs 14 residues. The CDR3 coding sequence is TGTGCCAGCAGCATGCTGGAAGGGTTCACCGAGCAGTACTTC. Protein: CASSMLEGFTEQYF.

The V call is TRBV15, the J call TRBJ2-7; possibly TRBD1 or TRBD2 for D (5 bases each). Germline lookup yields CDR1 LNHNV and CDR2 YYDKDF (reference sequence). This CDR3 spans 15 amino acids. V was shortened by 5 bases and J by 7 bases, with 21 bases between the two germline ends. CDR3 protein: CATSVGLGGGGEQYF. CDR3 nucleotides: TGTGCCACCAGCGTGGGATTGGGTGGGGGTGGTGAGCAGTACTTC.

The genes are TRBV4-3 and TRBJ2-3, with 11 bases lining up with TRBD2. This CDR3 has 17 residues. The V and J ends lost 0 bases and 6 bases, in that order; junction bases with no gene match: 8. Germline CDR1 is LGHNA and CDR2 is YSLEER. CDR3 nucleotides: TGCGCCAGCAGCCAAGATTCTAGCGGGGGGATGGTGGATACGCAGTATTTT. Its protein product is CASSQDSSGGMVDTQYF.

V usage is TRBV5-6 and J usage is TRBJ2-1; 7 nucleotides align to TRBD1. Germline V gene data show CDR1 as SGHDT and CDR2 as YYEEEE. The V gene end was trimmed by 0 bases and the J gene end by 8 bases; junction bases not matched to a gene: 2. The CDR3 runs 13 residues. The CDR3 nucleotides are TGTGCCAGCAGCTTGGGACAGGGCGATGAGCAGTTCTTC. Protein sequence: CASSLGQGDEQFF.

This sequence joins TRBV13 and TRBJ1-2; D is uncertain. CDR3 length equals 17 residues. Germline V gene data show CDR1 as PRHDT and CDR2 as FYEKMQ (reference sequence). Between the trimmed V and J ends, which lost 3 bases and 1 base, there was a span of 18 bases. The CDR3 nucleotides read TGTGCCAGCAGCTTCCCCCCTCTGGAGATTTTTAACTATGGCTACACCTTC. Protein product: CASSFPPLEIFNYGYTF.

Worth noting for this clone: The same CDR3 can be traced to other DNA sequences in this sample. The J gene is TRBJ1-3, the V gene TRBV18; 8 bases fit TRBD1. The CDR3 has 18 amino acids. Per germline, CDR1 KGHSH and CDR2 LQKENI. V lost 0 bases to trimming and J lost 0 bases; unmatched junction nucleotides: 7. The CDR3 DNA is TGTGCCAGCTCACCACCATCCGGGACAGGACACTCTGGAAACACCATATATTTT. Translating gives CASSPPSGTGHSGNTIYF.

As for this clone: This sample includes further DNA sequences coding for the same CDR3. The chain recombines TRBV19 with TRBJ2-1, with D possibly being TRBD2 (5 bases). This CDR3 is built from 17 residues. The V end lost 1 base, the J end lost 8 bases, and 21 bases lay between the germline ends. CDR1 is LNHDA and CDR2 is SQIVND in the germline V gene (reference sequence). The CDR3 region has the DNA TGTGCCAGTAGTATAGGGACCCGCGGGTTCCTGGGCCATGAGCAGTTCTTC. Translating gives CASSIGTRGFLGHEQFF.

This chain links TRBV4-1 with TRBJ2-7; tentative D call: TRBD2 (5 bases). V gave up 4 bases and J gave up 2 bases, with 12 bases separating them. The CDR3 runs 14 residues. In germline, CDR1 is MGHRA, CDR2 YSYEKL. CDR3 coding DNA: TGCGCCAGCAGCCCAAGGACTCAAACCTACGAGCAGTACTTC. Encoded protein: CASSPRTQTYEQYF.

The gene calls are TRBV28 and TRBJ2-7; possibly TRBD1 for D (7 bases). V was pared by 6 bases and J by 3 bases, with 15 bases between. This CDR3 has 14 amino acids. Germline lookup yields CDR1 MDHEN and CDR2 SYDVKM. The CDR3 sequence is CASSRQGLDYEQYF. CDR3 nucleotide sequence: TGTGCCAGCAGCCGACAGGGACTTGACTACGAGCAGTACTTC.

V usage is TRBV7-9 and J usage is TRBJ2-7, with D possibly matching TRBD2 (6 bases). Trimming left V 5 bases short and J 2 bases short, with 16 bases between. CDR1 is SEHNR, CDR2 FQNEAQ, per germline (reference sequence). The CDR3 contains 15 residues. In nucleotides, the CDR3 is TGTGCCAGCAGCATCACCCCTAGCGCAACCTACGAGCAGTACTTC. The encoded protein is CASSITPSATYEQYF.

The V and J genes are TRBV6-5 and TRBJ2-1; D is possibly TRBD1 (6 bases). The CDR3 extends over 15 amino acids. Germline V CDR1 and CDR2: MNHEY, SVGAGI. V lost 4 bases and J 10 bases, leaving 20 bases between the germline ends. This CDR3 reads CASSFSLTSQGEQFF. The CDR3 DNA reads TGTGCCAGCAGTTTCTCCCTCACTTCCCAGGGGGAGCAGTTCTTC.

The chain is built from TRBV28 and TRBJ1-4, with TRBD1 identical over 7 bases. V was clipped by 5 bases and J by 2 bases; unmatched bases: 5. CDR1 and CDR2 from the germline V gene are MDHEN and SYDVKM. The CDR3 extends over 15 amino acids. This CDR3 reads CASSEEGGTNEKLFF. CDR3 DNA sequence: TGTGCCAGCAGTGAAGAAGGGGGCACTAATGAAAAACTGTTTTTT.

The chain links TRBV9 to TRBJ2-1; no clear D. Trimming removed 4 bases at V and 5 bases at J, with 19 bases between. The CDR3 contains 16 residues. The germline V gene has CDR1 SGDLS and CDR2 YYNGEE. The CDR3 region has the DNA TGTGCCAGCAGCTACTCGCCGGAGCGCGCCGACAATGAGCAGTTCTTC. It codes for CASSYSPERADNEQFF. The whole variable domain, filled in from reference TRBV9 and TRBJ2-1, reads DSGVTQTPKHLITATGQRVTLRCSPRSGDLSVYWYQQSLDQGLQFLIQYYNGEERAKGNILERFSAQQFPDLHSELNLSSLELGDSALYFCASSYSPERADNEQFFGPGTRLTVL.